The 9 T cell receptor beta chains below all came from one sample that was sequenced in a study of lymphopenia after photon versus proton radiotherapy. Method: immunoSEQ multiplex PCR; TCRdb's copy keeps in-frame clones and lacks some. The sample records around 13,000 clones, 82% being singletons. Sequenced material: peripheral blood, taken from a patient treated with photon-based radiotherapy. Source of these receptors: a man aged 50 or older with gastric cancer.

The rearrangement joins TRBV4-2 to TRBJ2-7; 12 bases fit TRBD2. With V trimmed by 3 bases and J by 2 bases, 2 bases remained unmatched. The CDR3 has 15 residues. Germline V gene data show CDR1 as LGHNA and CDR2 as YNFKEQ. CDR3 sequence: CASSQGLAGTYEQYV. In nucleotides, the CDR3 is TGTGCCAGCAGCCAGGGACTAGCGGGTACCTACGAGCAGTACGTC.

This clone showed up just a few times. The J gene is TRBJ2-7, the V gene TRBV5-6, with D unresolved. The CDR3 consists of 12 residues. CDR1 and CDR2 (germline): SGHDT, YYEEEE. Trimming cost V 4 bases and J 5 bases, with 10 bases left between them. Written as DNA, the CDR3 is TGTGCCAGCAGCCTAATCGGCCACGAGCAGTACTTC. Residues: CASSLIGHEQYF.

The rearrangement links TRBV10-3 to TRBJ2-3; TRBD2 agrees at 7 bases. The CDR3 is 14 amino acids. Germline V gene data show CDR1 as ENHRY and CDR2 as SYGVKD. The ends lost 6 bases at V and 2 bases at J; junction bases unmatched: 5. As DNA, the CDR3 is TGTGCCATCAGCACGGGGGGACTCACAGATACGCAGTATTTT. Encoded protein: CAISTGGLTDTQYF.

The V gene is TRBV5-1, the J gene TRBJ1-1; 7 nucleotides match TRBD1. Germline V lookup: CDR1 SGHRS, CDR2 YFSETQ. J gave up 0 bases and V 4 bases, and 9 bases lay outside the gene matches. This CDR3 is built from 16 residues. The CDR3 DNA is TGCGCCAGCAGCGGAAACAGGGGTTCGTTGAACACTGAAGCTTTCTTT. Protein product: CASSGNRGSLNTEAFF.

This sequence joins TRBV18 and TRBJ2-5; D is unclear. There are 13 residues in the CDR3. Between the trimmed V and J ends, which lost 3 bases and 1 base, there was a span of 6 bases. Germline CDR1 and CDR2: KGHSH and LQKENI. CDR3 nucleotide sequence: TGTGCCAGCTCACCGCCCGGCCAAGAGACCCAGTACTTC. Translating gives CASSPPGQETQYF. Using reference TRBV18 and TRBJ2-5 for the parts outside the CDR3, the full variable domain is NAGVMQNPRHLVRRRGQEARLRCSPMKGHSHVYWYRQLPEEGLKFMVYLQKENIIDESGMPKERFSAEFPKEGPSILRIQQVVRGDSAAYFCASSPPGQETQYFGPGTRLLVL.

This clone was counted between two and nine times. The genes are TRBV23-1 and TRBJ1-2, with D uncertain. TRBV23-1 belongs to the ORF category, with a function that is uncertain. V was pared by 3 bases and J by 9 bases, with 14 bases between. The CDR3 contains 13 residues. The DNA of the CDR3 is TGCGCCAGCAGTCATTTGGCGCCCTGGAGCTACACCTTC. Residues: CASSHLAPWSYTF.

This rearrangement joins TRBV7-8 to TRBJ2-7; D is unresolved. Per germline, CDR1 SGHVS and CDR2 FQNEAQ. The ends were cut back, 7 bases at V and 3 bases at J, with 19 bases in the middle. The CDR3 spans 15 residues. The DNA for the CDR3 is TGTGCCAGCACATCAGACGTAACTTCAGGCTACGAGCAGTACTTC. Amino acids: CASTSDVTSGYEQYF.

The gene calls are TRBV14 and TRBJ1-1; TRBD1 agrees at 7 bases. After removal of 1 base from V and 2 bases from J, the junction contained 4 bases not matched to a gene. Germline CDR1 reads SGHDN; CDR2 reads FVKESK. The CDR3 spans 15 residues. In DNA form, the CDR3 reads TGTGCCAGCAGCCAAGGGGCAGGGGGAAACACTGAAGCTTTCTTT. The encoded protein is CASSQGAGGNTEAFF.

This clone appeared a few times. The chain has TRBV11-2 and TRBJ2-3; D uncertain. Trimming took off 1 base at V and 0 bases at J, with 8 bases between the two ends. This CDR3 contains 15 residues. Germline V CDR1 and CDR2: SGHAT, FQNNGV. CDR3 DNA: TGTGCCAGCAGCTTAGCGGGTTCTAGCACAGATACGCAGTATTTT. It encodes CASSLAGSSTDTQYF.